These 12 T cell receptor beta chains came from one sample sequenced in a study of beta chain features in type 1 diabetes. Findings and caveats of the study: In every one of the four CD4+ subsets, TCRB CDR3s were moderately but significantly shorter in Type 1 diabetes patients.

What was sequenced were expressed TCRB transcripts, since all of the isolated RNA had been reverse transcribed. The method was immunoSEQ multiplex PCR; TCRdb's version includes in-frame clones alone and lacks a portion of them. The table has about 340,000 clones, less than 15% seen once. These receptors lack a known antigen. The specimen was naive CD4+ T cells from blood. These receptor sequences come from a woman aged 18-29 years with type 1 diabetes.

This chain connects TRBV21-1 to TRBJ2-7; the table's D call, TRBD1, was not checked against the DNA. TRBV21-1 has pseudogene status. The CDR3 contains 16 residues. Here the CDR3 DNA reads TGTGCCAGCACCGATACAGGGCTTCCCGAGGGGTACGAGCAGTACGTC. It yields the protein CASTDTGLPEGYEQYV.

The V call is TRBV19, the J call TRBJ2-3, with 10 bases identical to TRBD2. V lost 5 bases, J lost 0 bases, and 5 bases stayed unmatched. The V gene's germline CDR1 is LNHDA and CDR2 SQIVND (reference sequence). The CDR3 runs to 16 residues. The CDR3 DNA follows: TGTGCCAGTAGTCCGGAGCGGGAGGGCAGCACAGATACGCAGTATTTT. The encoded protein is CASSPEREGSTDTQYF.

This clone turned up a few times. The CDR3 region is CSVVRQSGSTDTQYF. CDR3 bases: TGCAGCGTCGTGAGGCAAAGCGGGAGCACAGATACGCAGTATTTT. The chain carries TRBV29-1 and TRBJ2-3; a possible D gene is TRBD2 (6 bases). The V and J ends lost 6 bases and 0 bases respectively, with 16 bases between them. The CDR3 loop spans 15 amino acids. CDR1 and CDR2 (germline): SQVTM, ANQGSEA.

This sequence joins TRBV25-1 and TRBJ1-4, with 7 bases fitting TRBD1. J lost 4 bases, V lost 5 bases, and 4 bases had no gene match. The germline gives CDR1 MGHDK, CDR2 SYGVNS. CDR3 length equals 14 residues. The CDR3 DNA follows: TGTGCCAGCAGTAAACAGGGGTATAATGAAAAACTGTTTTTT. This codes for CASSKQGYNEKLFF.

This clone has just a few counts. This rearrangement joins TRBV11-3 to TRBJ2-7; D call uncertain. The CDR3 has 14 amino acids. V shed 7 bases and J shed 2 bases, with 15 bases lying between them. Germline CDR1 and CDR2: SGHNT and YENEEA. The CDR3 sequence: CASKSHPSAYEQYV. Written as DNA, the CDR3 is TGTGCCAGCAAGTCACACCCGAGCGCCTACGAGCAGTACGTC.

The J gene is TRBJ2-7, the V gene TRBV5-1; 15 bases match TRBD2. J lost 2 bases, V lost 4 bases, and 13 bases had no gene match. The V gene's germline CDR1 is SGHRS and CDR2 YFSETQ. The CDR3 sequence is 19 residues long. The CDR3 loop is CASSTGTGTSGRPPYEQYF. The CDR3 DNA reads as TGCGCCAGCAGCACCGGGACCGGGACTAGCGGGAGGCCCCCCTACGAGCAGTACTTC.

This chain links TRBV20-1 with TRBJ2-3; TRBD2 matches at 7 bases. Germline lookup yields CDR1 DFQATT and CDR2 SNEGSKA (reference sequence). V was clipped by 5 bases and J by 5 bases; unmatched bases: 1. CDR3 length: 11 amino acids. CDR3 residues: CSAVAGDTQYF. The CDR3 DNA reads TGCAGTGCTGTAGCGGGAGATACGCAGTATTTT.

The genes are TRBV19 and TRBJ2-1; 8 bases map to TRBD1. V was pared by 4 bases and J by 4 bases, with 9 bases of the junction left unmatched. Per germline, CDR1 LNHDA and CDR2 SQIVND (reference sequence). The length of the CDR3 is 16 residues. The CDR3 DNA is TGTGCCAGTAGTAGAACCGGGACAGGTTTTTACAATGAGCAGTTCTTC. The encoded protein is CASSRTGTGFYNEQFF.

This chain joins TRBV18 and TRBJ1-4; D might be TRBD1 (5 bases). This CDR3 spans 13 amino acids. CDR1 KGHSH and CDR2 LQKENI come from the germline V gene. V was pared by 8 bases and J by 4 bases, with 11 bases between. CDR3: CASTDGHNEKLFF. CDR3 nucleotides: TGTGCCAGCACGGACGGACATAATGAAAAACTGTTTTTT.

J is TRBJ2-1 and V is TRBV29-1; D possibly corresponds to TRBD2 (6 bases). This CDR3 comprises 17 residues. Trimming cost V 6 bases and J 1 base, with 22 bases left between them. The germline V gene encodes CDR1 SQVTM and CDR2 ANQGSEA. Here the CDR3 DNA reads TGCAGCGTACGGGAGAGGCCCAAGCCAAGATCCTACAATGAGCAGTTCTTC. This encodes CSVRERPKPRSYNEQFF.

The table lists this clone with a few counts. The chain has TRBV5-4 and TRBJ2-3; TRBD1 might be the D (6 bases). Germline V gene sequence: CDR1 SGHNT, CDR2 YYREEE (reference sequence). V lost 2 bases, J lost 0 bases, and 10 bases lay in between. The CDR3 is 15 residues long. CDR3 amino acids: CASSLGGISTDTQYF. The CDR3 region has the DNA TGTGCCAGCAGCTTAGGGGGTATTAGCACAGATACGCAGTATTTT.

This clone was observed a handful of times. V usage is TRBV7-8 and J usage is TRBJ2-7; D gene ambiguous. Trimming took off 3 bases at V and 3 bases at J, with 18 bases between the two ends. Germline CDR1 and CDR2: SGHVS and FQNEAQ. The CDR3 totals 16 residues. This CDR3 is CASSFTSRPLGYEQYF. The CDR3 DNA is TGTGCCAGCAGCTTTACGTCGCGGCCTTTAGGCTACGAGCAGTACTTC.